These 22 T cell receptor beta chains originate from one sample sequenced in a study of cytomegalovirus exposure and HLA in healthy donors. The study ran its PCR with 60 Vbeta and 13 Jbeta primers. Some clones are missing from TCRdb's copy, which holds only in-frame ones; the method was immunoSEQ multiplex PCR. This sample has roughly 150,000 clones, with around 84% found just once. Specimen: PBMCs. These receptors were collected from a boy aged 2 to 10 in good health and CMV-seronegative.

V and J are TRBV2 and TRBJ1-2; TRBD1 aligns across 11 bases. CDR1 is SNHLY, CDR2 FYNNEI, per germline. Losses at the gene ends were 8 bases for V and 3 bases for J; bases not matched to a gene: 5. The CDR3 has 14 amino acids. The CDR3: CASLGQGGDYGYTF. For the CDR3, the DNA is TGTGCCAGCCTGGGACAGGGGGGTGACTATGGCTACACCTTC.

The rearrangement uses TRBV7-2 and TRBJ2-5; 7 bases match TRBD1. The CDR3 contains 17 residues. Germline V CDR1 and CDR2: SGHTA, FQGNSA. The V and J ends lost 4 bases and 5 bases, in that order; junction bases with no gene match: 16. CDR3 DNA sequence: TGTGCCAGCAGCTCACGACAGGGTCCCGGGCTACGGGAGACCCAGTACTTC. This gives the protein CASSSRQGPGLRETQYF.

The chain carries TRBV5-5 and TRBJ2-7; 9 bases agree with TRBD1. V lost 4 bases and J lost 3; bases outside the gene matches: 8. The CDR3 contains 15 residues. From germline, CDR1 is SGHKS and CDR2 YYEKEE (reference sequence). CDR3 amino acids: CASSVPGTGNYEQYF. Written as DNA, the CDR3 is TGTGCCAGCAGCGTCCCCGGGACAGGGAACTACGAGCAGTACTTC.

The gene calls are TRBV7-3 and TRBJ1-6; D is unclear. The germline CDR1 and CDR2 sequences are SGHTA and FQGTGA. V was pared by 2 bases and J by 0 bases, with 11 bases between. CDR3 length: 17 residues. CDR3 DNA: TGTGCCAGCAGCTTAGGTGTGGCAGGCTCCTATAATTCACCCCTCCACTTT. Translating it yields CASSLGVAGSYNSPLHF.

The V call is TRBV28, the J call TRBJ2-6; the match to TRBD1 covers 7 bases. The CDR3 runs to 16 residues. The V gene end was trimmed by 8 bases and the J gene end by 0 bases; junction bases not matched to a gene: 7. Germline V gene data show CDR1 as MDHEN and CDR2 as SYDVKM. CDR3 in amino acids: CASRTGSSSGANVLTF. CDR3 nucleotide sequence: TGTGCCAGCCGGACAGGTTCTTCCTCTGGGGCCAACGTCCTGACTTTC.

V gene TRBV7-8 combines with J gene TRBJ1-2; D is perhaps TRBD1 (5 bases). V was pared by 5 bases and J by 4 bases, with 14 bases between. The germline gives CDR1 SGHVS, CDR2 FQNEAQ. CDR3 length: 14 residues. This chain's CDR3 is CASSLRDASYGYTF. CDR3 DNA: TGTGCCAGCAGCCTGCGGGACGCAAGCTATGGCTACACCTTC. Variable domain in full (rest from reference TRBV7-8 and TRBJ1-2): GAGVSQSPRYKVAKRGQDVALRCDPISGHVSLFWYQQALGQGPEFLTYFQNEAQLDKSGLPSDRFFAERPEGSVSTLKIQRTQQEDSAVYLCASSLRDASYGYTFGSGTRLTVV.

This clone was seen once. The chain employs TRBV19 and TRBJ2-1, with D tentatively TRBD2 (5 bases). The germline V gene has CDR1 LNHDA and CDR2 SQIVND (reference sequence). The CDR3 extends over 15 amino acids. The ends were cut back, 1 base at V and 3 bases at J, with 10 bases in the middle. Here the CDR3 DNA reads TGTGCCAGTAGTATAGGAGGACTGAACTACAATGAGCAGTTCTTC. It encodes CASSIGGLNYNEQFF.

The chain uses TRBV15 and TRBJ2-2; no firm D call. The germline V and J ends were trimmed by 0 bases and 6 bases, with 8 bases remaining between them. This CDR3 has 14 amino acids. The germline V gene encodes CDR1 LNHNV and CDR2 YYDKDF (reference sequence). CDR3 region: CATSRESGSGELFF. As DNA, the CDR3 is TGTGCCACCAGCAGAGAGTCAGGTTCCGGGGAGCTGTTTTTT.

The rearrangement joins TRBV7-9 to TRBJ2-5; no definite D call. Germline CDR1 reads SEHNR; CDR2 reads FQNEAQ (reference sequence). There are 14 residues in the CDR3. Trimming left V 1 base short and J 1 base short, with 7 bases between. CDR3 sequence reads: CASSLDLRQETQYF. Written as DNA, the CDR3 is TGTGCCAGCAGCTTAGATCTGCGCCAAGAGACCCAGTACTTC.

The CDR3: CASSVGARGGGYTF. The DNA of the CDR3 is TGTGCCAGCAGCGTAGGAGCTAGGGGAGGCGGCTACACCTTC. The V gene is TRBV9, the J gene TRBJ1-2; D might be TRBD1 (5 bases). The CDR3 totals 14 residues. Trimming left V 0 bases short and J 8 bases short, with 14 bases between. Germline V gene lookup returns CDR1 SGDLS and CDR2 YYNGEE.

This clone was counted a single time. J is TRBJ1-1 and V is TRBV19; D is ambiguous. The CDR3 is 15 amino acids. V was trimmed by 3 bases and J by 8 bases, leaving 19 bases between them. Germline V CDR1 and CDR2: LNHDA, SQIVND (reference sequence). CDR3 DNA: TGTGCCAGTAGTATCCGTCCTCTCGGCCGGGGAGAAGCTTTCTTT. It encodes CASSIRPLGRGEAFF.

The CDR3 DNA follows: TGTGCCAGCAGTGAGGTGGGGGGGAACACTGAAGCTTTCTTT. Its translation: CASSEVGGNTEAFF. The chain links TRBV6-1 to TRBJ1-1, with a tentative D call TRBD1 (5 bases). The germline gives CDR1 MNHNS, CDR2 SASEGT. This CDR3 spans 14 amino acids. V was clipped by 3 bases and J by 1 base, with 9 bases between them.

V gene TRBV7-2 combines with J gene TRBJ2-3; tentatively, D is TRBD2 (6 bases). This CDR3 comprises 15 residues. Germline CDR1 is SGHTA and CDR2 is FQGNSA. Trimming took off 1 base at V and 4 bases at J, with 12 bases between the two ends. The CDR3 spells CASSLGGVSSDTQYF. The CDR3 region has the DNA TGTGCCAGCAGCTTAGGCGGGGTTTCCTCAGATACGCAGTATTTT.

The chain combines TRBV27 with TRBJ2-5; D perhaps matches TRBD2 (6 bases). The CDR3 length is 13 residues. The V gene's germline CDR1 is MNHEY and CDR2 SMNVEV (reference sequence). V was clipped by 6 bases and J by 5 bases, with 13 bases between them. CDR3 in amino acids: CASSGTSPETQYF. As DNA, the CDR3 is TGTGCCAGCAGCGGGACTTCACCGGAGACCCAGTACTTC.

The J gene is TRBJ2-1, the V gene TRBV6-5; 8 bases match TRBD1. Unmatched junction bases numbered 5, after V lost 10 bases and J lost 6 bases. This CDR3 region has 12 residues. The germline V gene has CDR1 MNHEY and CDR2 SVGAGI. As DNA, the CDR3 is TGTGCCATACGGACAGGGCTCAATGAGCAGTTCTTC. Its translation: CAIRTGLNEQFF.

The CDR3 here is CASSPEQNTEAFF. The DNA of the CDR3 is TGTGCCAGCAGCCCCGAACAGAACACTGAAGCTTTCTTT. V is TRBV7-9 and J is TRBJ1-1; D is uncertain. The V gene lost 5 bases and the J gene lost 1 base, with 8 bases spanning the gap. The CDR3 has 13 residues. Germline lookup yields CDR1 SEHNR and CDR2 FQNEAQ (reference sequence).

J is TRBJ1-2 and V is TRBV28; D is ambiguous. This CDR3 has 15 residues. The V and J ends lost 2 bases and 0 bases respectively, with 10 bases between them. In germline, CDR1 is MDHEN, CDR2 SYDVKM. In DNA form, the CDR3 reads TGTGCCAGCAGTTTACTGACGGAGACTAACTATGGCTACACCTTC. This translates into CASSLLTETNYGYTF.

The V call is TRBV28, the J call TRBJ2-7; 8 positions match TRBD2. V trimming: 6 bases; J trimming: 7 bases; junction bases outside the gene matches: 11. CDR3 length equals 14 residues. Germline V lookup: CDR1 MDHEN, CDR2 SYDVKM. The CDR3 region has the DNA TGTGCCAGCAGCCCCCGGGAGGGCCTCGGGGAGCAGTACTTC. This translates into CASSPREGLGEQYF. The full variable domain, its missing parts supplied by reference TRBV28 and TRBJ2-7, is DVKVTQSSRYLVKRTGEKVFLECVQDMDHENMFWYRQDPGLGLRLIYFSYDVKMKEKGDIPEGYSVSREKKERFSLILESASTNQTSMYLCASSPREGLGEQYFGPGTRLTVT.

J is TRBJ1-1 and V is TRBV14; maybe TRBD1 (5 bases). The length of the CDR3 is 18 residues. Looked up from germline, CDR1 is SGHDN and CDR2 is FVKESK. The V end lost 3 bases, the J end lost 3 bases, and 23 bases lay between the germline ends. The CDR3 DNA is TGTGCCAGCAGCCATCAGTCTTACCCCAGGGAATGGCACACTGAAGCTTTCTTT. Amino acids: CASSHQSYPREWHTEAFF.

The V gene is TRBV2, the J gene TRBJ1-1; D is ambiguous. The CDR3 runs 15 residues. CDR1 SNHLY and CDR2 FYNNEI come from the germline V gene. V lost 1 base and J 5 bases, leaving 14 bases between the germline ends. CDR3 nucleotides: TGTGCCAGCAGTGAAGAACAGTGGCTCGTGACTGAAGCTTTCTTT. Translating gives CASSEEQWLVTEAFF.

CDR3 amino acids: CASSFVAGGLTDTQYF. CDR3 nucleotides: TGTGCCAGCAGCTTCGTAGCGGGAGGCCTCACAGATACGCAGTATTTT. J is TRBJ2-3 and V is TRBV11-2, with 10 nucleotides matching TRBD2. Looked up from germline, CDR1 is SGHAT and CDR2 is FQNNGV. The CDR3 is made up of 16 amino acids. Trimming at V came to 3 bases and at J to 2 bases, leaving 5 bases not matched to a gene.

J is TRBJ2-1 and V is TRBV9; 7 positions match TRBD2. J gave up 4 bases and V 0 bases, and 7 bases lay outside the gene matches. Germline-derived CDR1 and CDR2 are SGDLS and YYNGEE. The CDR3 spans 16 residues. CDR3 region: CASSVDIGRRYNEQFF. The CDR3 DNA is TGTGCCAGCAGCGTAGATATCGGGAGGCGTTACAATGAGCAGTTCTTC.